The clone carrying this T cell receptor beta chain was seen a few times. As yet, its antigen is unknown. Researchers made TCR beta libraries by using iRepertoire HTBI primers and running Arm-PCR on CDR3 regions. TCRdb fed the multiplex PCR reads into MiXCR, producing one record per CDR3 protein. The sample lists about 540,000 distinct CDR3 sequences, roughly 14% seen once, with about 10% in the top ten. The CDR3 has 15 amino acids. Germline V lookup: CDR1 MGHDK, CDR2 SYGVNS. Trimming cost V 5 bases and J 0 bases, with 11 bases left between them. This entry belongs to a study of regulatory T cells in long-lasting Graves disease. Overall study findings and caveats: The study found persistent patients shared more public clonotypes (over 2,500) than new patients (over 900).

Time point indicated: newly diagnosed GD, antithyroid drugs for less than 3 months. PBMC-extracted RNA yielded the TCR library. These data also formed part of another study, on T cells in Graves' hyperthyroidism and ophthalmopathy.

This TCR came from a young man with Graves disease. This specimen was peripheral blood mononuclear cells (PBMCs), taken at new diagnosis, from a patient treated with antithyroid drugs. The chain uses TRBV25-1 and TRBJ1-3, with D possibly TRBD1 on 6 matching bases. The CDR3 is CASSFNRVSGNTIYF. The CDR3 nucleotides are TGTGCCAGCAGTTTCAACAGGGTCTCTGGAAACACCATATATTTT.